Listed here are 14 T cell receptor beta chains from one sample, sequenced in a study of blood T cell repertoires in COVID-19. Clones were sequenced by immunoSEQ multiplex PCR, and TCRdb holds only the in-frame ones, with some missing. The sample contains about 290,000 clones, approximately 91% of which appear only once. Sequencing was performed on PBMCs or T cells enriched from blood (not recorded which). These receptors were taken from a woman between 35 and 50 years old who had recovered from COVID-19.

The CDR3 DNA reads TGTGCCAGCAGCTTGAACGTTGCAGGGGGGAATTCACCCCTCCACTTT. Its protein product is CASSLNVAGGNSPLHF. The rearrangement links TRBV11-2 to TRBJ1-6; 7 nucleotides agree with TRBD1. Germline assignment: CDR1 SGHAT and CDR2 FQNNGV. J was trimmed by 7 bases and V by 3 bases; bases with no gene match: 9. The CDR3 is 16 amino acids. The full variable domain, rest sourced from reference TRBV11-2 and TRBJ1-6, is EAGVAQSPRYKIIEKRQSVAFWCNPISGHATLYWYQQILGQGPKLLIQFQNNGVVDDSQLPKDRFSAERLKGVDSTLKIQPAKLEDSAVYLCASSLNVAGGNSPLHFGNGTRLTVT.

The gene calls are TRBV9 and TRBJ2-7; the match to TRBD1 covers 11 bases. Germline trimming cut 4 bases from V and 5 bases from J; bases unmatched to any gene: 5. The CDR3 has 14 amino acids. Per germline, CDR1 SGDLS and CDR2 YYNGEE. CDR3 loop: CASSRDRGGHEQYF. CDR3 in DNA: TGTGCCAGCAGCCGGGACAGGGGGGGCCACGAGCAGTACTTC.

This chain joins TRBV18 and TRBJ2-7, with 11 bases matching TRBD1. The CDR3 has 13 amino acids. V dropped 8 bases and J dropped 7; count of bases not matched to a gene: 7. Germline V gene data show CDR1 as KGHSH and CDR2 as LQKENI. CDR3 coding DNA: TGTGCCAGCACAGGACAGGGGGCGAGGGAGCAGTACTTC. This translates into CASTGQGAREQYF.

The chain uses TRBV3-1 (or the pseudogene TRBV3-2) and TRBJ2-2, with D perhaps matching TRBD1 (6 bases). This CDR3 is built from 15 residues. Trimming left V 8 bases short and J 5 bases short, with 18 bases between. Germline-derived CDR1 and CDR2 are LGHDT and YNNKEL (reference sequence). This CDR3 reads CASVGVQGRTGELFF. The CDR3 region has the DNA TGTGCCAGCGTGGGAGTACAGGGAAGGACCGGGGAGCTGTTTTTT.

The chain carries TRBV7-2 and TRBJ2-5, with TRBD2 matching 13 bases. The germline V gene has CDR1 SGHTA and CDR2 FQGNSA. The CDR3 extends over 16 amino acids. The junction had 5 bases not matched to a gene; V was cut back by 5 bases and J by 2 bases. CDR3 nucleotides: TGTACCAGCAGCCGTACACTAGCGGGGGGGCAAGAGACCCAGTACTTC. Translation: CTSSRTLAGGQETQYF.

In this sample, this clone turned up once. V gene TRBV20-1 combines with J gene TRBJ1-2; perhaps TRBD1 as D (5 bases). Germline V gene lookup returns CDR1 DFQATT and CDR2 SNEGSKA (reference sequence). Trimming removed 1 base from V and 8 bases from J, with 5 bases in between. There are 10 residues in the CDR3. The CDR3 nucleotides are TGCAGTGCTAGAGGGGGCGGCTACACCTTC. Its protein is CSARGGGYTF.

The chain employs TRBV14 and TRBJ2-7; D perhaps matches TRBD1 (6 bases). Germline assignment: CDR1 SGHDN and CDR2 FVKESK. This CDR3 comprises 15 residues. With 4 bases removed from V and 3 bases from J, the gap between germline ends came to 16 bases. The CDR3 DNA is TGTGCCAGCAGCCCCCTCAGGGGCCTCCGCTACGAGCAGTACTTC. Its protein product is CASSPLRGLRYEQYF.

The J gene is TRBJ2-1, the V gene TRBV10-3; 8 bases map to TRBD1. With 6 bases clipped from V and 9 bases from J, the junction kept 4 bases outside the gene matches. The CDR3 contains 12 residues. Germline loops: CDR1 ENHRY, CDR2 SYGVKD. The CDR3 reads CAIRTGESEQFF. CDR3 nucleotide sequence: TGTGCCATCAGGACAGGGGAGTCTGAGCAGTTCTTC.

This chain links TRBV24-1 with TRBJ2-7; D gene unclear. The length of the CDR3 is 16 residues. Germline loops: CDR1 KGHDR, CDR2 SFDVKD. V dropped 2 bases and J dropped 2 bases, with 15 bases sitting between them. The chain's CDR3 is CATSDYRDSPPYEQYF. The CDR3 DNA reads TGTGCCACCAGTGATTACCGCGACTCCCCACCCTACGAGCAGTACTTC.

This chain joins TRBV2 and TRBJ2-1, with 10 bases that match TRBD1. Germline V gene data show CDR1 as SNHLY and CDR2 as FYNNEI. This CDR3 has 13 residues. V lost 2 bases and J lost 12; bases outside the gene matches: 4. The CDR3 nucleotides read TGTGCCAGCAGTGAATCCTGGGACAGGGGGCAGTTCTTC. Protein sequence: CASSESWDRGQFF.

The V gene is TRBV9, the J gene TRBJ1-6; D gene uncertain. The CDR3 consists of 13 residues. With 4 bases removed from V and 10 bases from J, the gap between germline ends came to 12 bases. Germline CDR1 is SGDLS and CDR2 is YYNGEE. In DNA, the CDR3 is TGTGCCAGCAGCCCCCAAGGAGAATCACCCCTCCACTTT. The encoded protein is CASSPQGESPLHF.

The V gene is TRBV5-1, the J gene TRBJ2-7; 9 bases line up with TRBD1. Germline-derived CDR1 and CDR2 are SGHRS and YFSETQ. CDR3 length: 14 amino acids. Unmatched junction bases numbered 7, after V lost 4 bases and J lost 5 bases. CDR3 sequence (DNA): TGCGCCAGCAGCCCTCGGACAGGGGTAAACGAGCAGTACTTC. Protein sequence: CASSPRTGVNEQYF.

This clone was found a few times. The chain combines TRBV2 with TRBJ2-3; D possibly corresponds to TRBD1 (8 bases). This CDR3 is built from 14 residues. In germline, CDR1 is SNHLY, CDR2 FYNNEI. The V gene lost 8 bases and the J gene lost 5 bases, with 17 bases spanning the gap. CDR3 in amino acids: CASAGQGGGDTQYF. The CDR3 DNA is TGTGCCAGCGCCGGACAGGGAGGGGGAGATACGCAGTATTTT.

This chain joins TRBV5-1 and TRBJ1-2, with D unresolved. This CDR3 has 14 residues. CDR1 and CDR2 (germline): SGHRS, YFSETQ. V shed 0 bases and J shed 8 bases, with 14 bases lying between them. In DNA form, the CDR3 reads TGCGCCAGCAGCTTGGGGGCGAACGAAAACGGCTACACCTTC. Translation: CASSLGANENGYTF.